The 29 T cell receptor beta chains listed next were all sequenced from one sample in a study of beta chain features in type 1 diabetes. Expressed TCRB transcripts were sequenced after all isolated RNA was converted to cDNA. TCRdb's table, derived via immunoSEQ multiplex PCR, lists solely in-frame clones and lacks some. The sample yields more than 300,000 clones, approximately 16% seen once. The sequencing input was naive CD4+ T cells from blood. These TCRs come from a young woman in good health.

This rearrangement joins TRBV7-9 to TRBJ2-1; 7 positions match TRBD1. This CDR3 spans 13 amino acids. The V gene end was trimmed by 5 bases and the J gene end by 9 bases; junction bases not matched to a gene: 7. Germline V gene lookup returns CDR1 SEHNR and CDR2 FQNEAQ (reference sequence). In DNA form, the CDR3 reads TGTGCCAGCAGCCCTGACAGGGTTGGTGAGCAGTTCTTC. Its translation: CASSPDRVGEQFF.

A few counts support this clone. The rearrangement links TRBV19 to TRBJ2-2, with D perhaps TRBD1 (6 bases). The ends were cut back, 7 bases at V and 4 bases at J, with 13 bases in the middle. This CDR3 is built from 14 residues. Looked up from germline, CDR1 is LNHDA and CDR2 is SQIVND (reference sequence). The CDR3 DNA reads TGTGCCAGTATCAAGACAGGCGGCACCGGGGAGCTGTTTTTT. Translated: CASIKTGGTGELFF.

This rearrangement joins TRBV30 to TRBJ2-1, with 9 nucleotides matching TRBD2. This CDR3 contains 15 residues. With 3 bases clipped from V and 6 bases from J, the junction kept 9 bases outside the gene matches. CDR1 is GTSNPN, CDR2 SVGIG, per germline (reference sequence). CDR3 sequence reads: CAWRSPGLASNEQFF. CDR3 coding DNA: TGTGCCTGGAGGTCGCCGGGACTAGCTTCCAATGAGCAGTTCTTC.

This clone was seen a handful of times. The rearrangement joins TRBV4-1 to TRBJ2-2; D unresolved. The CDR3 has 16 amino acids. V gave up 1 base and J gave up 4 bases, with 13 bases separating them. The V gene's germline CDR1 is MGHRA and CDR2 YSYEKL. For the CDR3, the DNA is TGCGCCAGCAGCCAAGTCGTTAGCTCACGCACCGGGGAGCTGTTTTTT. Translation gives CASSQVVSSRTGELFF.

This clone was observed a few times. The V call is TRBV9, the J call TRBJ2-7; unclear D gene. CDR3 length: 14 amino acids. The germline V gene has CDR1 SGDLS and CDR2 YYNGEE. Trimming cost V 3 bases and J 0 bases, with 10 bases left between them. For the CDR3, the DNA is TGTGCCAGCAGCGCTAACCAGGACTCCTACGAGCAGTACTTC. Its translation is CASSANQDSYEQYF.

The CDR3 region is CASSPPGLPNTEAFF. The CDR3 coding sequence is TGTGCCAGTAGTCCCCCGGGACTCCCGAACACTGAAGCTTTCTTT. The rearrangement uses TRBV19 and TRBJ1-1, with D perhaps TRBD1 (5 bases). Germline CDR1 and CDR2: LNHDA and SQIVND (reference sequence). The germline V and J ends were trimmed by 5 bases and 1 base, with 14 bases remaining between them. The CDR3 extends over 15 amino acids.

A single count supports this clone. The chain carries TRBV4-2 and TRBJ2-7; D unresolved. Trimming cost V 0 bases and J 0 bases, with 6 bases left between them. This CDR3 is built from 14 residues. The germline gives CDR1 LGHNA, CDR2 YNFKEQ. CDR3 DNA sequence: TGTGCCAGCAGCCAAGAACGGTACTCCTACGAGCAGTACTTC. Protein sequence: CASSQERYSYEQYF.

The table lists this clone with a few counts. The rearrangement links TRBV7-3 to TRBJ2-2, with TRBD1 identical over 7 bases. V shed 6 bases, J shed 2 bases, and the junction held 6 bases outside the gene matches. This CDR3 comprises 15 residues. Germline loops: CDR1 SGHTA, CDR2 FQGTGA. CDR3 loop: CASRDRDRNTGELFF. Written as DNA, the CDR3 is TGTGCCAGCAGGGACCGGGACAGAAACACCGGGGAGCTGTTTTTT.

The V and J genes are TRBV7-2 and TRBJ2-4; 7 bases align to TRBD1. J was trimmed by 4 bases and V by 5 bases; bases with no gene match: 5. The CDR3 is 14 residues long. Per germline, CDR1 SGHTA and CDR2 FQGNSA. CDR3 in DNA: TGTGCCAGCAGCCCTGACAGGGTAAAAAACATTCAGTACTTC. Its translation: CASSPDRVKNIQYF.

This clone has more than one count but fewer than ten. The chain combines TRBV7-9 with TRBJ2-7; 7 bases are a match to TRBD1. CDR1 SEHNR and CDR2 FQNEAQ come from the germline V gene (reference sequence). This CDR3 is 14 amino acids long. The V gene end was trimmed by 3 bases and the J gene end by 4 bases; junction bases not matched to a gene: 6. The chain's CDR3 is CASSLQGVRYEQYF. CDR3 nucleotides: TGTGCCAGCAGCTTGCAGGGGGTAAGGTACGAGCAGTACTTC. Full variable domain (rest looked up from reference TRBV7-9 and TRBJ2-7): DTGVSQNPRHKITKRGQNVTFRCDPISEHNRLYWYRQTLGQGPEFLTYFQNEAQLEKSRLLSDRFSAERPKGSFSTLEIQRTEQGDSAMYLCASSLQGVRYEQYFGPGTRLTVT.

This clone was detected only a few times. This chain joins TRBV18 and TRBJ2-5; 7 positions agree with TRBD2. CDR3 length: 13 amino acids. Trimming removed 8 bases from V and 4 bases from J; junction bases left unmatched: 7. Germline-derived CDR1 and CDR2 are KGHSH and LQKENI. CDR3 residues: CASGGGRGETQYF. CDR3 nucleotide sequence: TGTGCCAGCGGCGGCGGGAGAGGAGAGACCCAGTACTTC.

The chain employs TRBV6-6 and TRBJ2-7, with TRBD1 identical over 7 bases. J lost 2 bases, V lost 3 bases, and 4 bases had no gene match. The CDR3 totals 14 residues. CDR1 is MNHNY and CDR2 is SVGAGI in the germline V gene (reference sequence). CDR3 protein: CASSYGQGAYEQYF. The CDR3 DNA sequence: TGTGCCAGCAGTTATGGGCAGGGGGCCTACGAGCAGTACTTC.

The chain has TRBV7-2 and TRBJ1-5, with unresolved D. Germline V gene lookup returns CDR1 SGHTA and CDR2 FQGNSA. CDR3 length: 14 residues. The V and J ends lost 5 bases and 2 bases respectively, with 10 bases between them. The CDR3 sequence is CASSTGMGNQPQHF. The CDR3 DNA is TGTGCCAGCAGCACTGGTATGGGCAATCAGCCCCAGCATTTT.

This clone was observed a handful of times. The V gene is TRBV29-1, the J gene TRBJ1-1; D is unclear. Trimming removed 2 bases from V and 0 bases from J, with 7 bases in between. Germline V lookup: CDR1 SQVTM, CDR2 ANQGSEA. This CDR3 has 13 residues. The chain's CDR3 is CSVETILNTEAFF. CDR3 nucleotide sequence: TGCAGCGTTGAAACTATCCTGAACACTGAAGCTTTCTTT. Filled out from reference TRBV29-1 and TRBJ1-1, the complete variable domain reads SAVISQKPSRDICQRGTSLTIQCQVDSQVTMMFWYRQQPGQSLTLIATANQGSEATYESGFVIDKFPISRPNLTFSTLTVSNMSPEDSSIYLCSVETILNTEAFFGQGTRLTVV.

The chain carries TRBV4-1 and TRBJ2-6, with TRBD1 matching 8 bases. The CDR3 is 17 residues long. V lost 1 base, J lost 2 bases, and 4 bases stayed unmatched. Germline CDR1 MGHRA, CDR2 YSYEKL. CDR3: CASSQGTGSTGANVLTF. The CDR3 DNA is TGCGCCAGCAGCCAAGGGACAGGGTCGACTGGGGCCAACGTCCTGACTTTC.

This clone has just a few counts. CDR3 sequence reads: CSVQQWVRTSTDTQYF. CDR3 in DNA: TGCAGCGTCCAACAGTGGGTTCGGACTAGCACAGATACGCAGTATTTT. This chain connects TRBV29-1 to TRBJ2-3; maybe TRBD2 (5 bases). V shed 6 bases and J shed 0 bases, with 19 bases lying between them. CDR1 and CDR2 from the germline V gene are SQVTM and ANQGSEA. The CDR3 is 16 amino acids.

This clone was recorded a few times. The V and J genes are TRBV30 and TRBJ2-7; the D is unclear. The V end lost 0 bases, the J end lost 0 bases, and 9 bases lay between the germline ends. Germline CDR1 reads GTSNPN; CDR2 reads SVGIG (reference sequence). There are 14 residues in the CDR3. The CDR3 loop reads CAWSVHSSSYEQYF. CDR3 bases: TGTGCCTGGAGTGTACACTCTAGCTCCTACGAGCAGTACTTC.

This clone was counted between two and nine times. The rearrangement links TRBV28 to TRBJ2-1; D is unresolved. Germline-derived CDR1 and CDR2 are MDHEN and SYDVKM. This CDR3 region has 15 residues. V lost 7 bases to trimming and J lost 0 bases, with 13 bases between them. CDR3 loop: CASTPRHNSYNEQFF. The CDR3 nucleotides read TGTGCCAGCACCCCTCGCCACAACTCCTACAATGAGCAGTTCTTC.

The chain employs TRBV4-2 and TRBJ1-2; 9 bases agree with TRBD1. The trim removed 1 base at V and 8 bases at J, leaving 8 bases unmatched. Germline values: CDR1 LGHNA, CDR2 YNFKEQ. The CDR3 consists of 15 residues. The CDR3 reads CASSQVGTGGRGYTF. As DNA, the CDR3 is TGTGCCAGCAGCCAAGTGGGTACAGGGGGCCGGGGCTACACCTTC.

This clone was detected only a few times. This chain uses TRBV27 with TRBJ2-7; no clear D. V was cut by 3 bases and J by 3 bases, with 12 bases left in between. The CDR3 runs 14 residues. Looked up from germline, CDR1 is MNHEY and CDR2 is SMNVEV (reference sequence). CDR3 in amino acids: CASSLQADLYEQYF. The CDR3 nucleotides are TGTGCCAGCAGTTTGCAGGCTGACCTCTACGAGCAGTACTTC.

J is TRBJ2-3 and V is TRBV19; no definite D call. Germline V CDR1 and CDR2: LNHDA, SQIVND (reference sequence). Trimming took off 3 bases at V and 2 bases at J, with 6 bases between the two ends. The CDR3 is 13 amino acids. The CDR3 loop is CASSIGATDTQYF. CDR3 bases: TGTGCCAGTAGTATCGGAGCCACAGATACGCAGTATTTT.

J is TRBJ2-4 and V is TRBV4-3; no clear D gene. The CDR3 spans 14 residues. Deletions cut 3 bases from V and 0 bases from J, with 6 bases between. Germline assignment: CDR1 LGHNA and CDR2 YSLEER. The CDR3 region is CASSHRGAKNIQYF. CDR3 in DNA: TGCGCCAGCAGCCACAGAGGAGCCAAAAACATTCAGTACTTC.

This clone has a handful of counts. This rearrangement joins TRBV10-3 to TRBJ2-7; perhaps TRBD1 as D (5 bases). The CDR3 spans 13 residues. The V gene lost 2 bases and the J gene lost 5 bases, with 10 bases spanning the gap. Germline CDR1 and CDR2: ENHRY and SYGVKD. CDR3 sequence reads: CAISEKGIHEQYF. The CDR3 nucleotides are TGTGCCATCAGTGAGAAGGGGATCCACGAGCAGTACTTC.

This clone has a handful of counts. The CDR3, as DNA: TGCAGCGTGGCCGGGACAGGGACGGGGGAAAAACTGTTTTTT. As protein: CSVAGTGTGEKLFF. V is TRBV29-1 and J is TRBJ1-4, with 9 nucleotides matching TRBD1. Germline CDR1 SQVTM, CDR2 ANQGSEA. The CDR3 sequence is 14 residues long. Unmatched junction bases numbered 10, after V lost 6 bases and J lost 8 bases.

This clone was found a few times. The chain employs TRBV28 and TRBJ2-3, with TRBD2 matching 8 bases. The J segment lost 3 bases and the V segment lost 7 bases, leaving 12 bases of the junction unmatched. The CDR3 length is 16 residues. Germline CDR1 and CDR2: MDHEN and SYDVKM. This chain's CDR3 is CASTAVAGGGTDTQYF. CDR3 bases: TGTGCCAGCACCGCCGTGGCGGGAGGAGGAACAGATACGCAGTATTTT. The full variable domain, with the rest looked up from reference TRBV28 and TRBJ2-3, is DVKVTQSSRYLVKRTGEKVFLECVQDMDHENMFWYRQDPGLGLRLIYFSYDVKMKEKGDIPEGYSVSREKKERFSLILESASTNQTSMYLCASTAVAGGGTDTQYFGPGTRLTVL.

J is TRBJ2-1 and V is TRBV7-8; possible D gene TRBD2, 6 bases. V lost 5 bases, J lost 1 base, and 12 bases lay in between. CDR1 and CDR2 from the germline V gene are SGHVS and FQNEAQ. This CDR3 is built from 15 residues. Written as DNA, the CDR3 is TGTGCCAGCAGCACCGGCGGGAATTCCTACAATGAGCAGTTCTTC. It translates to CASSTGGNSYNEQFF.

The chain recombines TRBV28 with TRBJ1-1; unclear D gene. Germline loops: CDR1 MDHEN, CDR2 SYDVKM. CDR3 length: 14 amino acids. V gave up 4 bases and J gave up 1 base, with 10 bases separating them. The CDR3 coding sequence is TGTGCCAGCAGTTCCTCGGCTAGGAACACTGAAGCTTTCTTT. Translating gives CASSSSARNTEAFF.

This clone has only a few counts. This chain's CDR3 is CASGRAHHVNEQFF. As DNA, the CDR3 is TGTGCCAGTGGCAGGGCGCATCATGTCAATGAGCAGTTCTTC. The gene calls are TRBV6-5 and TRBJ2-1; the D gene is possibly TRBD1 (5 bases). The CDR3 is 14 residues long. Germline CDR1 reads MNHEY; CDR2 reads SVGAGI. Between the trimmed V and J ends, which lost 9 bases and 6 bases, there was a span of 18 bases.

This clone was seen only a few times. This sequence joins TRBV29-1 and TRBJ2-5, with 10 bases identical to TRBD2. CDR1 is SQVTM and CDR2 is ANQGSEA in the germline V gene. V shed 2 bases, J shed 4 bases, and the junction held 7 bases outside the gene matches. CDR3 size: 15 residues. As DNA, the CDR3 is TGCAGCGTTGAAACGCTAGCGGGAGTCCCAGAGACCCAGTACTTC. Protein sequence: CSVETLAGVPETQYF.